The text below deals with one T cell receptor beta chain. Looked up from germline, CDR1 is LNHDA and CDR2 is SQIVND (reference sequence). V lost 5 bases and J lost 4, with 5 bases in between. The CDR3 covers 11 residues. These data belong to a study of blood T cell repertoires in COVID-19. Background on the study: The cDNA or gDNA used as material had been derived from T cells, B-cell-depleted T cells, or PBMCs.

Participants came from under 30 US areas, aged roughly 18 to 89 years. Clones were read by immunoSEQ multiplex PCR, and TCRdb kept only the in-frame ones, dropping some. The sample yields 210,000 or so clones, more than 75% seen once. This chain connects TRBV19 to TRBJ1-2; D uncertain. The clonotype originates from a man aged 25-45 years with acute COVID-19. The sequenced material came from PBMCs or T cells enriched from blood (not recorded which). As DNA, the CDR3 is TGTGCCAGTAGTGGCAGCTATGGCTACACCTTC. Its protein product is CASSGSYGYTF.